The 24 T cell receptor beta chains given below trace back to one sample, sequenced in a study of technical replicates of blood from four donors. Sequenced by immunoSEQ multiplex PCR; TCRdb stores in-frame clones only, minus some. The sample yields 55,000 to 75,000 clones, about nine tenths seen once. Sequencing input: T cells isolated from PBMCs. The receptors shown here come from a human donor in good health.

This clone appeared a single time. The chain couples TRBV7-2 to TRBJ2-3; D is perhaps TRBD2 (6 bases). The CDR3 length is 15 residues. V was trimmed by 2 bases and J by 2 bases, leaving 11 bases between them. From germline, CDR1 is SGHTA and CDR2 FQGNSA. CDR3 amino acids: CASSLSSGDTDTQYF. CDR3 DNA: TGTGCCAGCAGCTTATCATCGGGAGACACAGATACGCAGTATTTT.

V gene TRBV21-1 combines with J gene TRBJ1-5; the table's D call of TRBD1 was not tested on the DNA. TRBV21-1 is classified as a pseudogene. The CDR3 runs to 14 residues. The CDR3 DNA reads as TGTGCCAGCAGCAAAATCCCAGGGGCTGGGCCCCAGCATTTT. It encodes CASSKIPGAGPQHF.

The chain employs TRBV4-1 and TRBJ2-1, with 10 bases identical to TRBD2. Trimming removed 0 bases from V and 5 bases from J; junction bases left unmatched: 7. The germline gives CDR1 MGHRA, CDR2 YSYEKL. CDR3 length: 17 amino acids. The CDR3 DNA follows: TGCGCCAGCAGCCAAGAAGGAGCGGGAGGGTTAGACAATGAGCAGTTCTTC. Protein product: CASSQEGAGGLDNEQFF.

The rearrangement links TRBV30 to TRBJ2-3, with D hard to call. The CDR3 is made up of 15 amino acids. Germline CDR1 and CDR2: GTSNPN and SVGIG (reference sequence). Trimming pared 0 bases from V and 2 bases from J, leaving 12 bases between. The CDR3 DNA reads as TGTGCCTGGAGTGTCCTTAGTTTTGACACAGATACGCAGTATTTT. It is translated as CAWSVLSFDTDTQYF. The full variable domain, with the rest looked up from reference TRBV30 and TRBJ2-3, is SQTIHQWPATLVQPVGSPLSLECTVEGTSNPNLYWYRQAAGRGLQLLFYSVGIGQISSEVPQNLSASRPQDRQFILSSKKLLLSDSGFYLCAWSVLSFDTDTQYFGPGTRLTVL.

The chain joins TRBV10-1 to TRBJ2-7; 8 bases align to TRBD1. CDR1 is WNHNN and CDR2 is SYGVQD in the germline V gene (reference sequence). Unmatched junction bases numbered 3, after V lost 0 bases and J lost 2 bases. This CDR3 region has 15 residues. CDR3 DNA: TGCGCCAGCAGTGAGTCTAGGGGACAGGCCTACGAGCAGTACTTC. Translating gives CASSESRGQAYEQYF.

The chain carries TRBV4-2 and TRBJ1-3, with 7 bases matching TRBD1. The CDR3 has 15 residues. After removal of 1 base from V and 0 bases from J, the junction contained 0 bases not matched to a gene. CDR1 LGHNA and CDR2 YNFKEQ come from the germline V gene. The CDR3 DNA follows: TGTGCCAGCAGCCAAGGGACAGGCTCTGGAAACACCATATATTTT. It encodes CASSQGTGSGNTIYF.

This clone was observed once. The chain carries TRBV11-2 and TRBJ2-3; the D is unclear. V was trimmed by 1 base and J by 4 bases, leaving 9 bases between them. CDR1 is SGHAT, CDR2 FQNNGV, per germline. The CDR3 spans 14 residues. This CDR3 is CASSLGTVPDTQYF. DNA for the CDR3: TGTGCCAGCAGCTTAGGAACGGTGCCAGATACGCAGTATTTT.

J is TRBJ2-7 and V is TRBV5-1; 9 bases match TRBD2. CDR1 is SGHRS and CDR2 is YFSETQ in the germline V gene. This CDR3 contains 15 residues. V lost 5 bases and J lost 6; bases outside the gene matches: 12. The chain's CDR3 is CASSPSEREVVEQYF. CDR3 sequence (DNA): TGCGCCAGCAGTCCATCGGAGCGGGAGGTGGTCGAGCAGTACTTC.

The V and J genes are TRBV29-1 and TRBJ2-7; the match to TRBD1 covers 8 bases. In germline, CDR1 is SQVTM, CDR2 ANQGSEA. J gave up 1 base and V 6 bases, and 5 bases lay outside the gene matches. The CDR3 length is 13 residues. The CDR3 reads CSVTGVVSYEQYF. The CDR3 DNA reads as TGCAGCGTGACAGGGGTTGTTTCCTACGAGCAGTACTTC.

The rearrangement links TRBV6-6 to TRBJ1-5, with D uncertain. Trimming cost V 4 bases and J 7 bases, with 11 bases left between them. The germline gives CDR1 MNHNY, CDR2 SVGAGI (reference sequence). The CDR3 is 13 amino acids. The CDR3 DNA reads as TGTGCCAGCAGTTCCTCAGCCCGGCAGCCCCAGCATTTT. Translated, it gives CASSSSARQPQHF.

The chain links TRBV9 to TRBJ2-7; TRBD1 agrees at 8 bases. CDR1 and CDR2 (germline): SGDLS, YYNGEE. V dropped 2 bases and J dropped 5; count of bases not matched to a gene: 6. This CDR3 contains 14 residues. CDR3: CASSVSGQDDEQYF. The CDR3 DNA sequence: TGTGCCAGCAGCGTGTCGGGACAGGATGACGAGCAGTACTTC.

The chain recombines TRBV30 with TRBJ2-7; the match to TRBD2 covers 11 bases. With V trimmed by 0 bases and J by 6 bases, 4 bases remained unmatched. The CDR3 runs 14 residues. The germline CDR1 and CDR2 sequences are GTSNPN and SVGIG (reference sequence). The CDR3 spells CAWSVTSGRFEQYF. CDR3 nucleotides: TGTGCCTGGAGTGTTACTAGCGGGAGATTCGAGCAGTACTTC.

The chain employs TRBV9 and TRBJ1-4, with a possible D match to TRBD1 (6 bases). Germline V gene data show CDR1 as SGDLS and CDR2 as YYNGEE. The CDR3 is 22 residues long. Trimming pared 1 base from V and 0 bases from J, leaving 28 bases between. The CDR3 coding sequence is TGTGCCAGCAGCGTAATATACTCTAGGACAGAAAAGCAGGATGCAACTAATGAAAAACTGTTTTTT. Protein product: CASSVIYSRTEKQDATNEKLFF.

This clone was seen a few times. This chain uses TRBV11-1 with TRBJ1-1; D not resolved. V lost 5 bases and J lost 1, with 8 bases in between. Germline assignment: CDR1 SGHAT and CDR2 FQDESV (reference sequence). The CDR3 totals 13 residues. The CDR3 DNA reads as TGTGCCAGCAGCCCGAACAGGAACACTGAAGCTTTCTTT. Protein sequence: CASSPNRNTEAFF.

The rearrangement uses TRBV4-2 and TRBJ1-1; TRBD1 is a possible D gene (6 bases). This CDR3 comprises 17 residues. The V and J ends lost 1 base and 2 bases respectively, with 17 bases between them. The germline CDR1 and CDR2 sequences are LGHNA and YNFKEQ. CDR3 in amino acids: CASSQAVGQLSNTEAFF. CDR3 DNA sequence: TGTGCCAGCAGCCAAGCCGTAGGACAGCTGTCTAACACTGAAGCTTTCTTT.

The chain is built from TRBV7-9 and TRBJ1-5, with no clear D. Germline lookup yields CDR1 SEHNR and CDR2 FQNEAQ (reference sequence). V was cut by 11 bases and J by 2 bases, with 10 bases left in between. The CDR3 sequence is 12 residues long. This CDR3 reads CARILRNQPQHF. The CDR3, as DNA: TGTGCCCGCATTCTACGCAATCAGCCCCAGCATTTT. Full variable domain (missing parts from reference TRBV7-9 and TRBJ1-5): DTGVSQNPRHKITKRGQNVTFRCDPISEHNRLYWYRQTLGQGPEFLTYFQNEAQLEKSRLLSDRFSAERPKGSFSTLEIQRTEQGDSAMYLCARILRNQPQHFGDGTRLSIL.

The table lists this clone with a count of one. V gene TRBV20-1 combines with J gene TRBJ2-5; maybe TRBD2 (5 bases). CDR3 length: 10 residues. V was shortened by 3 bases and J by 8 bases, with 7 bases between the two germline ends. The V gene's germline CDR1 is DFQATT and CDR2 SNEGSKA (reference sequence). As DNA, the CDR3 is TGCAGTGCTAGGGGGAGTACCCAGTACTTC. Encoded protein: CSARGSTQYF.

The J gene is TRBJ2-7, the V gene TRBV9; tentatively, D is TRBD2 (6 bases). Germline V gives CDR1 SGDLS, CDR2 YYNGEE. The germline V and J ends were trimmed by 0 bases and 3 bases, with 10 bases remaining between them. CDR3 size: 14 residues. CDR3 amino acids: CASSVGLEVYEQYF. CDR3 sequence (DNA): TGTGCCAGCAGCGTAGGACTAGAGGTCTACGAGCAGTACTTC. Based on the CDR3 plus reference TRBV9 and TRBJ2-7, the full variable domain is DSGVTQTPKHLITATGQRVTLRCSPRSGDLSVYWYQQSLDQGLQFLIQYYNGEERAKGNILERFSAQQFPDLHSELNLSSLELGDSALYFCASSVGLEVYEQYFGPGTRLTVT.

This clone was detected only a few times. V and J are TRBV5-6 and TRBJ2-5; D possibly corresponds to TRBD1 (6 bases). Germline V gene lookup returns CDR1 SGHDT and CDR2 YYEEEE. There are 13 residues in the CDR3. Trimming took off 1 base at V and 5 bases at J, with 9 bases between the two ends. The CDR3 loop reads CASSLTGWETQYF. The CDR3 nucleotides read TGTGCCAGCAGCTTGACAGGGTGGGAGACCCAGTACTTC.

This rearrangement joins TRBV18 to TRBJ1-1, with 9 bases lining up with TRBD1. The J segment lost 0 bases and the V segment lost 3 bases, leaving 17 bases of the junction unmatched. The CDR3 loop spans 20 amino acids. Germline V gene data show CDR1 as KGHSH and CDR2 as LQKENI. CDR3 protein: CASSPGRSTRTGELNTEAFF. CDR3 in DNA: TGTGCCAGCTCACCGGGCCGAAGTACCCGGACAGGGGAATTGAACACTGAAGCTTTCTTT.

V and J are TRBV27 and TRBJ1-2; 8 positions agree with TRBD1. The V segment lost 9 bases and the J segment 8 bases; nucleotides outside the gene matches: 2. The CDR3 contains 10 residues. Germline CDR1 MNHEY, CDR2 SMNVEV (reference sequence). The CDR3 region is CARQGGGYTF. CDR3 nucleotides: TGTGCCAGACAGGGGGGAGGCTACACCTTC.

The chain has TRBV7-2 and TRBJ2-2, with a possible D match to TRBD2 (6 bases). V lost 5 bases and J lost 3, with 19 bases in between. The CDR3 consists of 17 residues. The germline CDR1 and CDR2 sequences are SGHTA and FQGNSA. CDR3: CASSSDHREPYTGELFF. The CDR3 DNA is TGTGCCAGCAGCAGTGACCATCGGGAGCCGTACACCGGGGAGCTGTTTTTT.

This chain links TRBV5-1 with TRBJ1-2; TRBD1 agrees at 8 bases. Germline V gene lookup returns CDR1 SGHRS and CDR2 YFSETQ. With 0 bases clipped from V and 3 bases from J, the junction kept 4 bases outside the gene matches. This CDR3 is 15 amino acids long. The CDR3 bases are TGCGCCAGCAGCTTGGGCCAGGGGGCTTACTATGGCTACACCTTC. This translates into CASSLGQGAYYGYTF.

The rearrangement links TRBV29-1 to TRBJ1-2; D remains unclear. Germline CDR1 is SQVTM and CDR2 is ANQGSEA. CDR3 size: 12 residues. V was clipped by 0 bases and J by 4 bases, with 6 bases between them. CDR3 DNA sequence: TGCAGCGTTGAAGAACAGTCCTATGGCTACACCTTC. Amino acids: CSVEEQSYGYTF.